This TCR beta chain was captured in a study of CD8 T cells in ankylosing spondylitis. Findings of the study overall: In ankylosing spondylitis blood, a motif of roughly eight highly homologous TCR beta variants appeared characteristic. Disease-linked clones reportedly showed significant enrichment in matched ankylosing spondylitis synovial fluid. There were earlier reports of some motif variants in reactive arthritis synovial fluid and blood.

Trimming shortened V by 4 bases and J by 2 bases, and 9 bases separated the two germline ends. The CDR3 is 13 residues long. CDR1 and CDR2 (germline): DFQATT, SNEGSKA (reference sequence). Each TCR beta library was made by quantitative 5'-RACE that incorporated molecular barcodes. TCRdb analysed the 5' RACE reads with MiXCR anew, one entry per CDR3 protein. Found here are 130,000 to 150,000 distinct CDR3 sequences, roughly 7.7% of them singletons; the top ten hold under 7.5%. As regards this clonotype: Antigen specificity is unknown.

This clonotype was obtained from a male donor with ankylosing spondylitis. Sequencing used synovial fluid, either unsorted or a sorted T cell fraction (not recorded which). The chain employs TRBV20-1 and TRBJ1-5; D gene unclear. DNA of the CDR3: TGCAGTGCTACAGGAGGAGGCAATCAGCCCCAGCATTTT. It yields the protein CSATGGGNQPQHF.